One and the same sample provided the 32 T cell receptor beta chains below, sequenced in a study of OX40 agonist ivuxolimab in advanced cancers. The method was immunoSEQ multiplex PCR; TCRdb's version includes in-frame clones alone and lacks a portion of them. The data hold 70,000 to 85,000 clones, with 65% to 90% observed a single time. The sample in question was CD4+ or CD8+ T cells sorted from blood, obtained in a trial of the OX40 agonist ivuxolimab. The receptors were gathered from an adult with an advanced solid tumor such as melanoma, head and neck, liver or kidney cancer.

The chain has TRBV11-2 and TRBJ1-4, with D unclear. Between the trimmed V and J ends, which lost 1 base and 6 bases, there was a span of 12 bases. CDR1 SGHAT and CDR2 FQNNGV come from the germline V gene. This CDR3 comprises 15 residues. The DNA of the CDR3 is TGTGCCAGCAGCTTAGCACTGGGCAGCTATGAAAAACTGTTTTTT. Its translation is CASSLALGSYEKLFF.

The CDR3 here is CASSLPHGTSGEKLFF. The CDR3 bases are TGTGCCAGCAGCTTGCCCCACGGGACAAGTGGCGAAAAACTGTTTTTT. The V and J genes are TRBV5-5 and TRBJ1-4; a possible D gene is TRBD1 (6 bases). The CDR3 spans 16 residues. With 1 base removed from V and 8 bases from J, the gap between germline ends came to 18 bases. From germline, CDR1 is SGHKS and CDR2 YYEKEE (reference sequence).

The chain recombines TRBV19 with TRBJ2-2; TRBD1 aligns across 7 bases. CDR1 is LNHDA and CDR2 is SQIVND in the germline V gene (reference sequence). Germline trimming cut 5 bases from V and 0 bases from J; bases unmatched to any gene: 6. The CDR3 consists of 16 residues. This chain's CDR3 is CASSWDGTANTGELFF. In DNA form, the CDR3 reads TGTGCCAGTAGTTGGGATGGGACAGCGAACACCGGGGAGCTGTTTTTT.

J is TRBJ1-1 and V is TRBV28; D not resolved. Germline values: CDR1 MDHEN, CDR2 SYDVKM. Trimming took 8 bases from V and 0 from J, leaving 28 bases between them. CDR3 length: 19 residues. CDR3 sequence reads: CASPTSGPVAGGMNTEAFF. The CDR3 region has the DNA TGTGCCAGCCCCACCTCCGGACCTGTCGCGGGCGGCATGAACACTGAAGCTTTCTTT.

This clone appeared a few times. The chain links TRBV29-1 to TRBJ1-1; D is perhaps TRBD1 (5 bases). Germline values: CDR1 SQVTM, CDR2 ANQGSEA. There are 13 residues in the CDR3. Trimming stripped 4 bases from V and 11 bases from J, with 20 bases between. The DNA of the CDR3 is TGCAGCGTTGTCCCACTGGGGCGATACAGGGCTTTCTTT. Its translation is CSVVPLGRYRAFF. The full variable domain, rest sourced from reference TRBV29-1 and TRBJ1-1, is SAVISQKPSRDICQRGTSLTIQCQVDSQVTMMFWYRQQPGQSLTLIATANQGSEATYESGFVIDKFPISRPNLTFSTLTVSNMSPEDSSIYLCSVVPLGRYRAFFGQGTRLTVV.

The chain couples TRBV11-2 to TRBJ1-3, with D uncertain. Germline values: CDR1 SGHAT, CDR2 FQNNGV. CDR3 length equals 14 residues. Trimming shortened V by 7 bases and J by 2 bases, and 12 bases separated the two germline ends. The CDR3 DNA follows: TGTGCCAGCACCCTTGGGCCGGCTGGAAACACCATATATTTT. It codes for CASTLGPAGNTIYF. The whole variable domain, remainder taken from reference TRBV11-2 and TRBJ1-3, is EAGVAQSPRYKIIEKRQSVAFWCNPISGHATLYWYQQILGQGPKLLIQFQNNGVVDDSQLPKDRFSAERLKGVDSTLKIQPAKLEDSAVYLCASTLGPAGNTIYFGEGSWLTVV.

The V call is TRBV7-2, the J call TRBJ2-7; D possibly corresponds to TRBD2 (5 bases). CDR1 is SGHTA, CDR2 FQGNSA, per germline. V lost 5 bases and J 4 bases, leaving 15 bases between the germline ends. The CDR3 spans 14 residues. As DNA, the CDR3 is TGTGCCAGCAGCCAGGACGGAGGAAGATACGAGCAGTACTTC. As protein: CASSQDGGRYEQYF.

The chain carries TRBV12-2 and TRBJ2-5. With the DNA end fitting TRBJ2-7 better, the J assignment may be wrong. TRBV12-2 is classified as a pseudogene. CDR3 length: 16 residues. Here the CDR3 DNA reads TGTGCAAGTCGCTTAGTAGACAACTGGGGGGCCTACGAGCAGTACTTC. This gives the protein CASRLVDNWGAYEQYF.

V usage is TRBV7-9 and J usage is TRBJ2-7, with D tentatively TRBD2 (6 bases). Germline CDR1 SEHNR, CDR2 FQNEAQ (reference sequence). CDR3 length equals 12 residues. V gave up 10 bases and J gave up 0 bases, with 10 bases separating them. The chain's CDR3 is CATGTGSYEQYF. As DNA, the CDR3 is TGTGCCACCGGGACTGGCTCCTACGAGCAGTACTTC.

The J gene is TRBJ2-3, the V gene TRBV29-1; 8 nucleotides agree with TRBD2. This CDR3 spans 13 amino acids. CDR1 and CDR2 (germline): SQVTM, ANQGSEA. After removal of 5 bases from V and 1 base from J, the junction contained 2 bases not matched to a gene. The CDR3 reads CSVMGLGTDTQYF. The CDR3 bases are TGCAGCGTTATGGGACTAGGCACAGATACGCAGTATTTT.

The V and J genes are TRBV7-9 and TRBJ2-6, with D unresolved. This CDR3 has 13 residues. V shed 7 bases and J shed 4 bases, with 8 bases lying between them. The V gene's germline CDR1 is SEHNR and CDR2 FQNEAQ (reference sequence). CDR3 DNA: TGTGCCAGCAAGTCCCAGGGGGCCAACGTCCTGACTTTC. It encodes CASKSQGANVLTF.

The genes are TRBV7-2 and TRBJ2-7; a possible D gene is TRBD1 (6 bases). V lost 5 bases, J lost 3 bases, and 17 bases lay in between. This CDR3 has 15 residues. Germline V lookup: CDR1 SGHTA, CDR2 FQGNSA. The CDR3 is CASSPRQRGSYEQYF. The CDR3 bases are TGTGCCAGCAGCCCACGACAGAGGGGGAGCTACGAGCAGTACTTC.

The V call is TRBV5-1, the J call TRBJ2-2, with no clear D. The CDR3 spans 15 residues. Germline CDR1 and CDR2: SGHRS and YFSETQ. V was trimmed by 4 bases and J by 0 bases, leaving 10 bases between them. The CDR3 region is CASSIDIPNTGELFF. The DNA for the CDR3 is TGCGCCAGCAGCATAGACATACCGAACACCGGGGAGCTGTTTTTT.

CDR3 in amino acids: CASSLGTGRQNEQYF. The CDR3 DNA reads TGTGCCAGCAGCCTAGGGACGGGACGCCAGAACGAGCAGTACTTC. The chain employs TRBV7-8 and TRBJ2-7; D is perhaps TRBD1 or TRBD2 (5 bases each). This CDR3 has 15 residues. Trimming removed 5 bases at V and 5 bases at J, with 19 bases between. Germline lookup yields CDR1 SGHVS and CDR2 FQNEAQ.

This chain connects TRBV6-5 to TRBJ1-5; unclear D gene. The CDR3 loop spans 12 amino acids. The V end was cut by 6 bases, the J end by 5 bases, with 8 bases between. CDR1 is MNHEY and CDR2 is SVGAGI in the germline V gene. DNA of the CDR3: TGTGCCAGCAGGGACGGACATCAGCCCCAGCATTTT. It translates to CASRDGHQPQHF.

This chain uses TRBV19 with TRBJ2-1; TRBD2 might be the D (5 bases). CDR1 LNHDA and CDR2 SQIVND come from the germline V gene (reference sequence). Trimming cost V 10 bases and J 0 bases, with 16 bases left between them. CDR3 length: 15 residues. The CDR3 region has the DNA TGTGCCACCCAAGGGTCGGGATACTCCTACAATGAGCAGTTCTTC. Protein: CATQGSGYSYNEQFF.

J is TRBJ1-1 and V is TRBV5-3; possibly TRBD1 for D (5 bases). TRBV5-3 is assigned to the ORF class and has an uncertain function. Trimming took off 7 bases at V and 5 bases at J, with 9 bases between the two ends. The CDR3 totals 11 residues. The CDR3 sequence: CARRGKTEAFF. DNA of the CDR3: TGTGCCAGACGGGGGAAAACTGAAGCTTTCTTT.

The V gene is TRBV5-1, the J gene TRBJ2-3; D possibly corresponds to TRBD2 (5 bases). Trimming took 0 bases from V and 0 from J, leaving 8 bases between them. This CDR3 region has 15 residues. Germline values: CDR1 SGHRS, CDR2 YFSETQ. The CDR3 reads CASSLASGSTDTQYF. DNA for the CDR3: TGCGCCAGCAGCTTGGCAAGCGGTAGCACAGATACGCAGTATTTT.

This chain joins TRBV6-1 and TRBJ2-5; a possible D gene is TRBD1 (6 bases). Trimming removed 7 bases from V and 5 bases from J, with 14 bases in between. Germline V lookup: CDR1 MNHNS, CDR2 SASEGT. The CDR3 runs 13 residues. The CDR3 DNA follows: TGTGCCAGCACGAGGGGGTTAATGGAGACCCAGTACTTC. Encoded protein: CASTRGLMETQYF.

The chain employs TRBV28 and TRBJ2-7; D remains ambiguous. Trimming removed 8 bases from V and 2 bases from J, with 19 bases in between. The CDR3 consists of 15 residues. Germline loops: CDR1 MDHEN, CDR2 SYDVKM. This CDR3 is CASLSDATGAYEQYF. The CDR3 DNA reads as TGTGCCAGCCTATCAGATGCTACCGGAGCCTACGAGCAGTACTTC.

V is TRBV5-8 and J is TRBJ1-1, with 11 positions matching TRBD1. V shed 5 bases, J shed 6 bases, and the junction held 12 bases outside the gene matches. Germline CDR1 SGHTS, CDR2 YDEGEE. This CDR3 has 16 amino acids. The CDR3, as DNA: TGTGCCAGCAGGACCGGGACAGGGGGTGCCCTCGCTGAAGCTTTCTTT. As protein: CASRTGTGGALAEAFF.

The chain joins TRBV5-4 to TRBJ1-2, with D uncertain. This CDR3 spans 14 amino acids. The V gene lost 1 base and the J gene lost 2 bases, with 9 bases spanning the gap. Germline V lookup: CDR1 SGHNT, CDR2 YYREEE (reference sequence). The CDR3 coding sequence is TGTGCCAGCAGCTTGTTACAGTTGAACTATGGCTACACCTTC. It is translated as CASSLLQLNYGYTF.

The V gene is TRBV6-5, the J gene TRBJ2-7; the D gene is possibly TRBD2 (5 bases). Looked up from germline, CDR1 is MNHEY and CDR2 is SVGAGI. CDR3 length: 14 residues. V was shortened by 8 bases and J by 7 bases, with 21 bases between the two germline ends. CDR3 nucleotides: TGTGCCAGCCGGGGTCGGACGGCACTTAGTGAGCAGTACTTC. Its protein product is CASRGRTALSEQYF.

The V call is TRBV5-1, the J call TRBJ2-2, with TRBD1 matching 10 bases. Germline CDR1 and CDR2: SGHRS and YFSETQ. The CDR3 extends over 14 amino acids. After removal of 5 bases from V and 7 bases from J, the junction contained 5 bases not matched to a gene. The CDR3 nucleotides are TGCGCCAGCAGTGGACAGGGGGTTAGCGGGGAGCTGTTTTTT. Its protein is CASSGQGVSGELFF.

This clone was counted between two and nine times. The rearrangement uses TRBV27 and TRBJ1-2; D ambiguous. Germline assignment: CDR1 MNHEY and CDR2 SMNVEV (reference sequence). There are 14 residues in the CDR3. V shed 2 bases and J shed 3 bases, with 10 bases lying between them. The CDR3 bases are TGTGCCAGCAGTTTAAAACCTCGAGACTATGGCTACACCTTC. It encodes CASSLKPRDYGYTF.

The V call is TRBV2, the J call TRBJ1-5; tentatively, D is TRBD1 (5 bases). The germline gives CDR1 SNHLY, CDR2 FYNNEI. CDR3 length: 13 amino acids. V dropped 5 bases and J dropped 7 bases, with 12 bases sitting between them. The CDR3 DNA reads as TGTGCCAGCAGTTCTGATTGGGGGCAGCCCCAGCATTTT. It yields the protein CASSSDWGQPQHF.

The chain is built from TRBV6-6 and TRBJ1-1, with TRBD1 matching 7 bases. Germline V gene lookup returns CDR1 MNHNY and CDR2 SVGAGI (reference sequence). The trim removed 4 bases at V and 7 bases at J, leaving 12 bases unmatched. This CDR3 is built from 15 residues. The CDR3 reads CASSLGSGGLGEAFF. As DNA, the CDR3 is TGTGCCAGCAGTTTAGGGTCAGGGGGTCTTGGTGAAGCTTTCTTT.

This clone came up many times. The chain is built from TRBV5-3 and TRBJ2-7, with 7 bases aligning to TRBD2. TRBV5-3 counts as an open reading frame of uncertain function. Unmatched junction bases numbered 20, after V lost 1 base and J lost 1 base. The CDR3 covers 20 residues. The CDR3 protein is CARSLFTRGIAGARSYEQYF. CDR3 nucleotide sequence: TGTGCCAGAAGCTTGTTCACTCGAGGAATAGCGGGCGCAAGGTCCTACGAGCAGTACTTC.

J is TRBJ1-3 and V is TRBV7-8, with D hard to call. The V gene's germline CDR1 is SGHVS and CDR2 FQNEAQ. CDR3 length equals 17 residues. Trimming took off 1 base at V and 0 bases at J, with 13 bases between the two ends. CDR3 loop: CASSLDFGPSSGNTIYF. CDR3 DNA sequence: TGTGCCAGCAGCTTAGATTTCGGGCCAAGCTCTGGAAACACCATATATTTT.

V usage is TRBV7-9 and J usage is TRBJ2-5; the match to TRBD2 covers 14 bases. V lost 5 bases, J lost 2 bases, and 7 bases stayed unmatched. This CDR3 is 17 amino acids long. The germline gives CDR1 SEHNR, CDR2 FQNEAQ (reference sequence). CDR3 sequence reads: CASSPFGLAGGQETQYF. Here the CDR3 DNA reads TGTGCCAGCAGCCCATTTGGACTAGCGGGGGGACAAGAGACCCAGTACTTC.

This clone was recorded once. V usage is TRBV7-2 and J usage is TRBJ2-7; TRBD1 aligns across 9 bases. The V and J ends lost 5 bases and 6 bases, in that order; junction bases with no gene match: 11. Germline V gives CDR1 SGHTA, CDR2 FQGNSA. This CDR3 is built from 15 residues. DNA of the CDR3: TGTGCCAGCAGCCTCCCCCCGGGACAGGGAATCGAGCAGTACTTC. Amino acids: CASSLPPGQGIEQYF.

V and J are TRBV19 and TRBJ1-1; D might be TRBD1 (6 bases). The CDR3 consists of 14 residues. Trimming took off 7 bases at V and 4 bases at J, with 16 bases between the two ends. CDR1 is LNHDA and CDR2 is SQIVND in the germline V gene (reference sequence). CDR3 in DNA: TGTGCCAGTAAGCAGGGGCCCCAAAGCACTGAAGCTTTCTTT. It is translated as CASKQGPQSTEAFF.